The rows below give T cell receptor beta chains drawn from one sample of a study of CD8 T cells in ankylosing spondylitis. TCRdb analysed the 5' RACE reads with MiXCR anew, one entry per CDR3 protein. The table has some 330,000 distinct CDR3 sequences, around 8% seen once. Input material: blood, either unsorted or a sorted T cell fraction (not recorded which). These receptors were collected from a male donor with ankylosing spondylitis. CDR3s include the opening cysteine and the closing phenylalanine or tryptophan. Each record gives: clone size, V gene, J gene, CDR3 length, D gene, CDR3 DNA, CDR3 protein. A D gene is named only where the DNA matches it firmly. Size is stated for part of the rows, as once, few or many counts, or as a class when the clone is expanded.

>-|TRBV28|TRBJ2-2|15|-
TGTGCCAGCACCCTGGGTGGCACGAACACCGGGGAGCTGTTTTTT
CASTLGGTNTGELFF
>many|TRBV29-1|TRBJ2-5|12|TRBD1
TGCAGCGGGGGACAGTCCTTGGAGACCCAGTACTTC
CSGGQSLETQYF
>-|TRBV28|TRBJ1-5|12|-
TGTGCCAGCAAGACAGCCAATCAGCCCCAGCATTTT
CASKTANQPQHF
>few|TRBV7-2|TRBJ2-5|13|-
TGTGCCAGCAGCTTAAGTAGGGAGAAGTCCCAGTACTTC
CASSLSREKSQYF
>many|TRBV20-1|TRBJ1-1|13|-
TGCAGTGTCACGGGACGGACGAACACTGAAGCTTTCTTT
CSVTGRTNTEAFF
>few|TRBV5-1|TRBJ2-1|17|TRBD1
TGCGCCAGCAGCTTGGACGGGACAGGGGGTGTGTACAATGAGCAGTTCTTC
CASSLDGTGGVYNEQFF
>many|TRBV5-1|TRBJ2-1|15|-
TGCGCCAGCAGCTTGCGAGGTGAGGCTAGGCATGAGCAGTTCTTC
CASSLRGEARHEQFF
>-|TRBV27|TRBJ1-2|14|TRBD1
TGTGCCAGCAGGAGGGACAGGGGGGGCTATGGCTACACCTTC
CASRRDRGGYGYTF
>-|TRBV12-3/TRBV12-4|TRBJ2-1|13|TRBD1
TGTGCCAGCAAACAGGGGGCTAAGGATGAGCAGTTCTTC
CASKQGAKDEQFF
>many|TRBV7-2|TRBJ2-1|15|TRBD2
TGTGCCAGCAGCCCCCAAGCGGGAGGGTACAATGAGCAGTTCTTC
CASSPQAGGYNEQFF
>few|TRBV4-3|TRBJ1-1|16|TRBD1
TGCGCCAGCAGCCAGGGGACAGGGGGGGATAGCACTGAAGCTTTCTTT
CASSQGTGGDSTEAFF
>many|TRBV9|TRBJ2-1|15|-
TGTGCCAGCAGCGTAGTAGACTTCTCCTACAATGAGCAGTTCTTC
CASSVVDFSYNEQFF
>-|TRBV7-2|TRBJ1-6|16|TRBD1
TGTGCCAGCAGCTTAGGACAGGGTGGTTTACATTCACCCCTCCACTTT
CASSLGQGGLHSPLHF
>-|TRBV6-2/TRBV6-3|TRBJ2-2|13|-
TGTGCCAGCAGTTCCTCCTTAGCCGGGGAGCTGTTTTTT
CASSSSLAGELFF
>-|TRBV27|TRBJ2-1|16|-
TGTGCCAGCAGTTTTGGGGGGGGCGGGCTACAAAATGAGCAGTTCTTC
CASSFGGGGLQNEQFF
>-|TRBV5-1|TRBJ2-7|12|-
TGCGCCAGCAGTTTAGGGGAAGGCGAGCAGTACTTC
CASSLGEGEQYF
>many|TRBV5-1|TRBJ2-1|13|-
TGCGCCAGCAGCTTGGGGGTTGGAAATGAGCAGTTCTTC
CASSLGVGNEQFF
>-|TRBV28|TRBJ2-1|13|-
TGTGCCAGCAGTTACGACCCTAGCACTGAGCAGTTCTTC
CASSYDPSTEQFF
>few|TRBV7-3|TRBJ2-6|18|TRBD1
TGTGCCAGCAGCTTATTGGGCAGGGGGACCTCTGGGGCCAACGTCCTGACTTTC
CASSLLGRGTSGANVLTF
>-|TRBV7-8|TRBJ2-1|11|-
TGTGCCAGCAGCTTACTAGATGAGCAGTTCTTC
CASSLLDEQFF
>-|TRBV28|TRBJ2-7|20|-
TGTGCCAGCAGTTTCCTCGGACTCGGCTCCCCCCTCCGTCATGCGAGCGAGCAGTACTTC
CASSFLGLGSPLRHASEQYF
>-|TRBV10-3|TRBJ2-3|14|TRBD2
TGTGCCATCAGGGTTAGCGGGACGGCAGATACGCAGTATTTT
CAIRVSGTADTQYF
>few|TRBV5-1|TRBJ2-7|12|-
TGCGCCAGCAGCGTGTTAGGATCCGAGCAGTACTTC
CASSVLGSEQYF
>many|TRBV2|TRBJ1-5|13|-
TGTGCCAGCAGCACGGGACTAAATCAGCCCCAGCATTTT
CASSTGLNQPQHF
>many|TRBV27|TRBJ2-2|13|-
TGTGCCAGCAGTCCAACTAACACCGGGGAGCTGTTTTTT
CASSPTNTGELFF
>few|TRBV19|TRBJ2-2|15|TRBD2
TGTGCCAGTAGTCTCGGACTAGCGTACACCGGGGAGCTGTTTTTT
CASSLGLAYTGELFF
>-|TRBV15|TRBJ2-7|15|-
TGTGCCACCAGCAGAGTCCTGGGCGGGAACTACGAGCAGTACTTC
CATSRVLGGNYEQYF
>few|TRBV3-1|TRBJ2-4|15|-
TGTGCCAGCAGCCAAGATTTGAAGGCCTTAAACATTCAGTACTTC
CASSQDLKALNIQYF
>-|TRBV6-1|TRBJ2-7|13|-
TGTGCCAGCAGCCGCCGGGATTACTACGAGCAGTACTTC
CASSRRDYYEQYF
>few|TRBV20-1|TRBJ2-7|15|TRBD2
TGCAGTGCTAGAGATCAGGGAGGGAGGCCCTACGAGCAGTACTTC
CSARDQGGRPYEQYF
>few|TRBV5-1|TRBJ2-7|14|-
TGCGCCAGCAGCTACCAGGGATTCTCGAACGAGCAGTACTTC
CASSYQGFSNEQYF
>-|TRBV2|TRBJ2-3|15|TRBD2
TGTGCCAGCAGGGGGACTAGCGGGAGGACAGATACGCAGTATTTT
CASRGTSGRTDTQYF
>-|TRBV18|TRBJ2-3|15|-
TGTGCCAGCTCACCACTTGGCAGTCGCACAGATACGCAGTATTTT
CASSPLGSRTDTQYF
>many|TRBV29-1|TRBJ1-5|12|-
TGCAGCGTCCCTTCGTTACAAGGGCCCCAGCATTTT
CSVPSLQGPQHF
>many|TRBV3-1|TRBJ2-2|16|TRBD2
TGTGCCAGCAGCCAAGGGGCGGGAGGTTCCACCGGGGAGCTGTTTTTT
CASSQGAGGSTGELFF
>few|TRBV4-2|TRBJ2-3|15|TRBD2
TGTGCCAGCAGCCATGGGACTAGCGGGAAAGATACGCAGTATTTT
CASSHGTSGKDTQYF
>many|TRBV12-3/TRBV12-4|TRBJ1-1|12|-
TGTGCCAGCAGTTTCCTAAACACTGAAGCTTTCTTT
CASSFLNTEAFF
>many|TRBV29-1|TRBJ1-2|14|-
TGCAGCGTTGGGCGGGACACGAATAACTATGGCTACACCTTC
CSVGRDTNNYGYTF
>few|TRBV20-1|TRBJ2-7|14|TRBD2
TGCAGTGCTAGAGGGGGGGGACTAGCTTTAGAGCAGTACTTC
CSARGGGLALEQYF
>few|TRBV20-1|TRBJ2-1|16|-
TGCAGTGCGCCGGGGGGCGGGACCGCTACGGACAATGAGCAGTTCTTC
CSAPGGGTATDNEQFF
>-|TRBV3-1|TRBJ2-7|15|TRBD1
TGTGCCAGCAGCCCCACGACAGGGCTGGACTACGAGCAGTACTTC
CASSPTTGLDYEQYF
>-|TRBV7-9|TRBJ2-7|14|-
TGTGCCAGCAGCTTAGACCCAGGCTCCTACGAGCAGTACTTC
CASSLDPGSYEQYF
>few|TRBV27|TRBJ2-1|18|TRBD2
TGTGCCAGCAGTGACACCTCGGGACTAGCGGTCTCCTACAATGAGCAGTTCTTC
CASSDTSGLAVSYNEQFF
>few|TRBV3-1|TRBJ2-3|14|-
TGTGCCAGCAGCCAAGATTTGGGAACAGATACGCAGTATTTT
CASSQDLGTDTQYF
>-|TRBV15|TRBJ2-1|16|-
TGTGCCACCAGCAGAGGTGGCAGGGGAGGCAACAATGAGCAGTTCTTC
CATSRGGRGGNNEQFF
>few|TRBV20-1|TRBJ1-5|14|-
TGCAGTGCTAGCCTAAGGGGGGGGAATCAGCCCCAGCATTTT
CSASLRGGNQPQHF
>-|TRBV5-6|TRBJ1-5|15|TRBD1
TGTGCCAGCAGCCACGGGACAGGGCTCAATCAGCCCCAGCATTTT
CASSHGTGLNQPQHF
>few|TRBV25-1|TRBJ2-1|15|TRBD2
TGTGCCAGCAGTGAGTGGACTAGCGTCGACAATGAGCAGTTCTTC
CASSEWTSVDNEQFF
>many|TRBV4-2|TRBJ2-7|16|-
TGTGCCAGCAGCCAAGACCTCCCCCCGAGACCCTACGAGCAGTACTTC
CASSQDLPPRPYEQYF
>few|TRBV7-2|TRBJ2-5|14|-
TGTGCCAGCAGCTTCCAACGTGGCGATGTGTCCCAGTACTTC
CASSFQRGDVSQYF
>many|TRBV19|TRBJ2-2|15|TRBD2
TGTGCCAGTAGTATAAGGGCGGGAGAAATCGGGGAGCTGTTTTTT
CASSIRAGEIGELFF
>many|TRBV5-1|TRBJ2-1|13|-
TGCGCCAGCAGCTCCGGAGGGTACAATGAGCAGTTCTTC
CASSSGGYNEQFF
>few|TRBV20-1|TRBJ1-6|14|-
TGCAGTGCTCCAGGAGCCTCACATAATTCACCCCTCCACTTT
CSAPGASHNSPLHF
>-|TRBV27|TRBJ1-5|14|-
TGTGCCAGCAGTTTATTTCGGGGGGATCAGCCCCAGCATTTT
CASSLFRGDQPQHF
>-|TRBV6-2/TRBV6-3|TRBJ2-1|15|-
TGTGCCAGCACTGCTAGGGGAGCCGACAACAATGAGCAGTTCTTC
CASTARGADNNEQFF
>-|TRBV12-3/TRBV12-4|TRBJ1-1|13|-
TGTGCCAGCAGTCCTTCTATGAACACTGAAGCTTTCTTT
CASSPSMNTEAFF
>once|TRBV7-9|TRBJ2-2|13|-
TGTGCCAGCCTAGGGACGGTCACCGGGGAGCTGTTTTTT
CASLGTVTGELFF